The 24 T cell receptor beta chains below were found in one sample sequenced in a study of T cell responses to AZD1222 COVID-19 vaccine. Sequenced by immunoSEQ multiplex PCR; TCRdb stores in-frame clones only, minus some. In the table there are about 180,000 clones, over 85% of which are singletons. The sequencing here drew on peripheral blood, taken 28 days after the second dose of the MenACWY control vaccine. These receptors came from an adult who received the MenACWY meningococcal vaccine as a control.

V usage is TRBV2 and J usage is TRBJ1-2; 10 bases are shared with TRBD1. CDR3 size: 12 residues. Germline V lookup: CDR1 SNHLY, CDR2 FYNNEI. V trimming: 4 bases; J trimming: 10 bases; junction bases outside the gene matches: 3. The CDR3 sequence: CASSVDRGYYTF. CDR3 bases: TGTGCCAGCAGTGTGGACAGGGGGTACTACACCTTC.

This chain connects TRBV5-6 to TRBJ2-1; D may correspond to TRBD1 or TRBD2 (6 bases each). Germline V lookup: CDR1 SGHDT, CDR2 YYEEEE. The CDR3 sequence is 15 residues long. V lost 1 base and J 5 bases, leaving 13 bases between the germline ends. CDR3 amino acids: CASSLWGRDDNEQFF. The CDR3 bases are TGTGCCAGCAGCTTGTGGGGGCGGGATGACAATGAGCAGTTCTTC.

The rearrangement links TRBV11-3 to TRBJ2-7, with D maybe TRBD2 (6 bases). Trimming removed 3 bases at V and 3 bases at J, with 9 bases between. CDR3 length: 13 amino acids. Per germline, CDR1 SGHNT and CDR2 YENEEA. CDR3 protein: CASSLYSGYEQYF. For the CDR3, the DNA is TGTGCCAGCAGCTTGTATAGCGGCTACGAGCAGTACTTC.

This chain uses TRBV3-1 (or the pseudogene TRBV3-2) with TRBJ1-1, with D possibly being TRBD1 (6 bases). Germline values: CDR1 LGHDT, CDR2 YNNKEL (reference sequence). Trimming removed 2 bases from V and 4 bases from J, with 17 bases in between. The CDR3 is made up of 16 amino acids. The CDR3 spells CASSQRDMPLGTEAFF. The CDR3 coding sequence is TGTGCCAGCAGCCAACGGGACATGCCTTTGGGCACTGAAGCTTTCTTT.

This chain joins TRBV5-1 and TRBJ1-5; 7 bases align to TRBD1. V dropped 4 bases and J dropped 4; count of bases not matched to a gene: 8. CDR1 and CDR2 from the germline V gene are SGHRS and YFSETQ. The CDR3 contains 15 residues. The CDR3 nucleotides read TGCGCCAGCAGCCCGGGGGGACAGTTAAATCAGCCCCAGCATTTT. Protein sequence: CASSPGGQLNQPQHF.

This chain links TRBV18 with TRBJ1-6; the match to TRBD1 covers 7 bases. The length of the CDR3 is 15 residues. V dropped 4 bases and J dropped 7; count of bases not matched to a gene: 7. The germline gives CDR1 KGHSH, CDR2 LQKENI. CDR3: CASSLTGDPNSPLHF. The CDR3, as DNA: TGTGCCAGCTCACTTACAGGGGACCCCAATTCACCCCTCCACTTT.

The chain links TRBV28 to TRBJ1-6; D might be TRBD1 (6 bases). Germline V lookup: CDR1 MDHEN, CDR2 SYDVKM. Trimming took 5 bases from V and 8 from J, leaving 16 bases between them. CDR3 length: 15 residues. The CDR3 nucleotides are TGTGCCAGCAGTGGGGCCAGGGGATTAGATTCACCCCTCCACTTT. This translates into CASSGARGLDSPLHF.

This clone was recorded a few times. This chain connects TRBV2 to TRBJ1-4; D possibly corresponds to TRBD1 (6 bases). V was trimmed by 7 bases and J by 3 bases, leaving 12 bases between them. Per germline, CDR1 SNHLY and CDR2 FYNNEI. The CDR3 covers 14 residues. The CDR3: CASTVGTPNEKLFF. In DNA, the CDR3 is TGTGCCAGCACCGTTGGGACACCTAATGAAAAACTGTTTTTT.

The chain is built from TRBV11-2 and TRBJ2-5; 9 positions agree with TRBD2. The CDR3 contains 16 residues. V lost 5 bases to trimming and J lost 0 bases; unmatched junction nucleotides: 7. Germline CDR1 SGHAT, CDR2 FQNNGV. CDR3 sequence reads: CASSATGLAYQETQYF. The CDR3 DNA is TGTGCCAGCAGCGCCACGGGACTAGCCTACCAAGAGACCCAGTACTTC. The whole variable domain, filled in from reference TRBV11-2 and TRBJ2-5, reads EAGVAQSPRYKIIEKRQSVAFWCNPISGHATLYWYQQILGQGPKLLIQFQNNGVVDDSQLPKDRFSAERLKGVDSTLKIQPAKLEDSAVYLCASSATGLAYQETQYFGPGTRLLVL.

The chain combines TRBV21-1 with TRBJ1-4; TRBD1, the D gene given by the table, was not confirmed from the DNA. TRBV21-1 is a listed pseudogene. The CDR3 is 17 residues long. CDR3: CASSIPSTGPTNEKLFF. Here the CDR3 DNA reads TGTGCCAGCAGCATCCCTTCTACAGGGCCAACTAATGAAAAACTGTTTTTT.

The CDR3 reads CASFLGGLTEAFF. CDR3 coding DNA: TGTGCCAGCTTCCTGGGTGGATTGACTGAAGCTTTCTTT. The chain carries TRBV5-6 and TRBJ1-1; D not resolved. V gave up 7 bases and J gave up 5 bases, with 15 bases separating them. The CDR3 loop spans 13 amino acids. From germline, CDR1 is SGHDT and CDR2 YYEEEE.

The gene calls are TRBV4-2 and TRBJ2-5; 11 positions agree with TRBD2. The CDR3 is made up of 16 amino acids. Trimming at V came to 3 bases and at J to 1 base, leaving 4 bases not matched to a gene. Germline V CDR1 and CDR2: LGHNA, YNFKEQ. The CDR3 nucleotides read TGTGCCAGCAGCCATACTAGCGGGGGCGCCCAAGAGACCCAGTACTTC. Translated: CASSHTSGGAQETQYF.

The chain couples TRBV5-1 to TRBJ1-2; D unclear. Germline V gene lookup returns CDR1 SGHRS and CDR2 YFSETQ. This CDR3 has 12 residues. V lost 0 bases and J lost 13, with 13 bases in between. CDR3 residues: CASSLESGAPTF. DNA of the CDR3: TGCGCCAGCAGCTTGGAATCAGGTGCGCCCACCTTC.

This clone was counted once. The V and J genes are TRBV5-1 and TRBJ2-3; 12 nucleotides match TRBD2. Per germline, CDR1 SGHRS and CDR2 YFSETQ. The CDR3 runs 16 residues. J was trimmed by 2 bases and V by 3 bases; bases with no gene match: 4. This CDR3 is CASSYGTSGYTDTQYF. For the CDR3, the DNA is TGCGCCAGCAGCTACGGGACTAGCGGGTACACAGATACGCAGTATTTT.

V and J are TRBV19 and TRBJ1-2; D is perhaps TRBD1 (6 bases). CDR1 LNHDA and CDR2 SQIVND come from the germline V gene (reference sequence). V lost 9 bases and J 4 bases, leaving 18 bases between the germline ends. There are 14 residues in the CDR3. CDR3 DNA sequence: TGTGCCAGCGCTACTACTACAGGGTTCTATGGCTACACCTTC. It yields the protein CASATTTGFYGYTF. Using reference TRBV19 and TRBJ1-2 for the parts outside the CDR3, the full variable domain is DGGITQSPKYLFRKEGQNVTLSCEQNLNHDAMYWYRQDPGQGLRLIYYSQIVNDFQKGDIAEGYSVSREKKESFPLTVTSAQKNPTAFYLCASATTTGFYGYTFGSGTRLTVV.

On this clone itself: The sample contains more than one DNA sequence encoding this CDR3. The chain links TRBV18 to TRBJ1-6; TRBD1 agrees at 9 bases. V shed 5 bases, J shed 7 bases, and the junction held 3 bases outside the gene matches. The V gene's germline CDR1 is KGHSH and CDR2 LQKENI. CDR3 length: 14 amino acids. CDR3: CASSRDRENSPLHF. As DNA, the CDR3 is TGTGCCAGCTCAAGGGACAGGGAGAATTCACCCCTCCACTTT.

The genes are TRBV27 and TRBJ2-1, with no clear D. The CDR3 sequence is 13 residues long. Between the trimmed V and J ends, which lost 2 bases and 8 bases, there was a span of 10 bases. From germline, CDR1 is MNHEY and CDR2 SMNVEV (reference sequence). CDR3 DNA sequence: TGTGCCAGCAGTTTAAATATTGGGGATGAGCAGTTCTTC. Encoded protein: CASSLNIGDEQFF.

The chain joins TRBV28 to TRBJ1-4; D is ambiguous. Per germline, CDR1 MDHEN and CDR2 SYDVKM. The CDR3 covers 15 residues. The V end lost 5 bases, the J end lost 0 bases, and 10 bases lay between the germline ends. The CDR3 region has the DNA TGTGCCAGCAGTCGTTACCGAGCAACTAATGAAAAACTGTTTTTT. Residues: CASSRYRATNEKLFF.

Comment on this clone: The same CDR3 can be traced to other DNA sequences in this sample. This chain uses TRBV5-1 with TRBJ2-5, with D uncertain. The V and J ends lost 0 bases and 0 bases respectively, with 6 bases between them. CDR3 length: 14 amino acids. Germline V lookup: CDR1 SGHRS, CDR2 YFSETQ. Written as DNA, the CDR3 is TGCGCCAGCAGCTTGGGCAGAAACCAAGAGACCCAGTACTTC. Its protein product is CASSLGRNQETQYF.

This clone was seen a single time. The chain combines TRBV7-8 with TRBJ1-2; D unresolved. With 1 base removed from V and 2 bases from J, the gap between germline ends came to 8 bases. Germline V gives CDR1 SGHVS, CDR2 FQNEAQ. This CDR3 region has 14 residues. Here the CDR3 reads CASSLGTGNYGYTF. The CDR3 DNA reads as TGTGCCAGCAGCTTAGGAACGGGAAACTATGGCTACACCTTC.

This clone was recorded only once. The chain carries TRBV6-5 and TRBJ1-4; perhaps TRBD1 as D (5 bases). Germline CDR1 reads MNHEY; CDR2 reads SVGAGI. Trimming pared 4 bases from V and 8 bases from J, leaving 11 bases between. This CDR3 comprises 13 residues. The CDR3 reads CASSSWGSEKLFF. The CDR3 region has the DNA TGTGCCAGCAGTTCCTGGGGGTCAGAAAAACTGTTTTTT.

The genes are TRBV6-1 and TRBJ1-2, with D tentatively TRBD1 (5 bases). The CDR3 sequence is 13 residues long. V lost 0 bases and J lost 8, with 10 bases in between. The germline CDR1 and CDR2 sequences are MNHNS and SASEGT. This CDR3 is CASSEAWGLGYTF. In nucleotides, the CDR3 is TGTGCCAGCAGTGAAGCCTGGGGGTTAGGCTACACCTTC.

The chain uses TRBV6-4 and TRBJ2-1; no clear D gene. The germline CDR1 and CDR2 sequences are MRHNA and SNTAGT. Trimming removed 4 bases from V and 7 bases from J, with 14 bases in between. CDR3 size: 14 residues. The CDR3 is CASSVGSWPNEQFF. CDR3 coding DNA: TGTGCCAGCAGTGTAGGGTCATGGCCGAATGAGCAGTTCTTC.

The V and J genes are TRBV7-6 and TRBJ2-2, with a possible D match to TRBD1 (6 bases). Per the germline V gene, CDR1 is SGHVS and CDR2 is FNYEAQ. The CDR3 is 15 amino acids. V gave up 3 bases and J gave up 5 bases, with 13 bases separating them. The CDR3 region is CASSFSTGYTGELFF. CDR3 coding DNA: TGTGCCAGCAGCTTCAGCACAGGGTATACCGGGGAGCTGTTTTTT.